The 29 T cell receptor beta chains reported below all come from one sample, sequenced in a study of regulatory T cells in long-lasting Graves disease. Construction of the TCR beta libraries employed iRepertoire HTBI primers in conjunction with Arm-PCR of CDR3 regions. From the multiplex PCR reads, TCRdb called clonotypes with MiXCR, one entry per CDR3 protein. This sample has 440,000 or so distinct CDR3 sequences, with under 15% found just once. Described time point: newly diagnosed GD, antithyroid drugs for less than 3 months. With RNA extracted from PBMCs as input, the TCR library was made. These data were also filed under a second study, of T cells in Graves' hyperthyroidism and ophthalmopathy.

Here the sequenced sample was peripheral blood mononuclear cells (PBMCs), taken at new diagnosis, from a patient treated with antithyroid drugs. The receptors stem from a woman aged 25 to 39 with Graves disease.

The table lists this clonotype with many counts. The chain recombines TRBV18 with TRBJ2-7; D not certain. The CDR3 length is 14 residues. V lost 0 bases, J lost 3 bases, and 9 bases lay in between. The germline gives CDR1 KGHSH, CDR2 LQKENI. CDR3 region: CASSPPHTLYEQYF. CDR3 sequence (DNA): TGTGCCAGCTCACCACCCCACACCCTCTACGAGCAGTACTTC.

The chain employs TRBV19 and TRBJ2-5, with D perhaps TRBD2 (6 bases). This CDR3 comprises 15 residues. Trimming stripped 6 bases from V and 3 bases from J, with 17 bases between. The germline V gene encodes CDR1 LNHDA and CDR2 SQIVND (reference sequence). The chain's CDR3 is CASSTLDGSKETQYF. CDR3 nucleotides: TGTGCCAGTAGCACCCTAGACGGGAGTAAAGAGACCCAGTACTTC.

The chain couples TRBV7-2 to TRBJ2-7; D unresolved. Germline loops: CDR1 SGHTA, CDR2 FQGNSA. The ends were cut back, 8 bases at V and 5 bases at J, with 1 base in the middle. The length of the CDR3 is 8 residues. For the CDR3, the DNA is TGTGCCAGCGACGAGCAGTACTTC. This translates into CASDEQYF. The variable domain in full, completed from reference TRBV7-2 and TRBJ2-7, reads GAGVSQSPSNKVTEKGKDVELRCDPISGHTALYWYRQSLGQGLEFLIYFQGNSAPDKSGLPSDRFSAERTGGSVSTLTIQRTQQEDSAVYLCASDEQYFGPGTRLTVT.

This clonotype was counted between two and nine times. This rearrangement joins TRBV7-2 to TRBJ2-5; TRBD2 matches at 10 bases. The germline gives CDR1 SGHTA, CDR2 FQGNSA. V was clipped by 2 bases and J by 5 bases; unmatched bases: 17. This CDR3 spans 19 amino acids. The chain's CDR3 is CASSLNLVASGRVGETQYF. The DNA for the CDR3 is TGTGCCAGCAGCTTAAACCTGGTGGCTAGCGGGAGAGTAGGGGAGACCCAGTACTTC.

This clonotype has a count of ten or more. The chain combines TRBV18 with TRBJ1-1; D may be TRBD1 (5 bases). V dropped 1 base and J dropped 5 bases, with 17 bases sitting between them. This CDR3 comprises 16 residues. The V gene's germline CDR1 is KGHSH and CDR2 LQKENI. The CDR3 DNA reads as TGTGCCAGCTCACCACAAGTGGGGGAGGAGGGGACTGAAGCTTTCTTT. Its translation: CASSPQVGEEGTEAFF.

CDR3: CASSVEGARVETEAFF. The CDR3, as DNA: TGTGCCAGCAGCGTCGAGGGGGCGCGGGTAGAAACTGAAGCTTTCTTT. The genes are TRBV9 and TRBJ1-1, with 7 bases that match TRBD1. Per germline, CDR1 SGDLS and CDR2 YYNGEE. The CDR3 consists of 16 residues. Trimming cost V 2 bases and J 5 bases; bases outside gene matches: 12.

This clonotype has a count of ten or more. The V and J genes are TRBV14 and TRBJ2-3; no firm D call. The CDR3 spans 10 residues. Germline CDR1 and CDR2: SGHDN and FVKESK. The V gene lost 5 bases and the J gene lost 12 bases, with 9 bases spanning the gap. The CDR3 region has the DNA TGTGCCAGCAGCTACGTCCGACAGTATTTT. It codes for CASSYVRQYF.

This clonotype was seen repeatedly, ten times or more. This rearrangement joins TRBV30 to TRBJ2-1; 7 positions agree with TRBD1. The CDR3 sequence is 15 residues long. Germline V gene data show CDR1 as GTSNPN and CDR2 as SVGIG (reference sequence). The V gene end was trimmed by 4 bases and the J gene end by 0 bases; junction bases not matched to a gene: 6. CDR3 amino acids: CAWTPGDSSYNEQFF. Here the CDR3 DNA reads TGTGCCTGGACCCCAGGGGACAGCTCCTACAATGAGCAGTTCTTC.

The sample holds many counts of this clonotype. The chain carries TRBV28 and TRBJ2-5, with 10 bases that match TRBD2. The CDR3 has 16 amino acids. CDR1 is MDHEN and CDR2 is SYDVKM in the germline V gene. With 2 bases clipped from V and 3 bases from J, the junction kept 6 bases outside the gene matches. The DNA of the CDR3 is TGTGCCAGCAGTTTAGGGAGCGGGGGGGTTGAAGAGACCCAGTACTTC. Protein product: CASSLGSGGVEETQYF. Full variable domain (remainder filled in from reference TRBV28 and TRBJ2-5): DVKVTQSSRYLVKRTGEKVFLECVQDMDHENMFWYRQDPGLGLRLIYFSYDVKMKEKGDIPEGYSVSREKKERFSLILESASTNQTSMYLCASSLGSGGVEETQYFGPGTRLLVL.

V is TRBV24-1 and J is TRBJ2-1, with D unresolved. Trimming pared 2 bases from V and 3 bases from J, leaving 13 bases between. The CDR3 has 16 residues. Germline V lookup: CDR1 KGHDR, CDR2 SFDVKD. This chain's CDR3 is CATSDSGRTNYNEQFF. The DNA of the CDR3 is TGTGCCACCAGTGATTCAGGACGCACTAACTACAATGAGCAGTTCTTC.

V usage is TRBV20-1 and J usage is TRBJ1-5; no clear D. With 2 bases removed from V and 0 bases from J, the gap between germline ends came to 11 bases. The CDR3 loop spans 15 amino acids. CDR1 DFQATT and CDR2 SNEGSKA come from the germline V gene (reference sequence). The CDR3 spells CSARKGGSSNQPQHF. In DNA, the CDR3 is TGCAGTGCTAGAAAGGGAGGAAGTAGCAATCAGCCCCAGCATTTT.

About this clonotype itself: This could be a read error, since a much larger clone is one nucleotide away. The V call is TRBV30, the J call TRBJ2-1, with D hard to call. The V gene lost 4 bases and the J gene lost 5 bases, with 12 bases spanning the gap. The length of the CDR3 is 13 residues. Germline CDR1 reads GTSNPN; CDR2 reads SVGIG (reference sequence). CDR3 in DNA: TGTGCCTGGAACCGGCGGACCCACAATGAGCAGTTCTTC. Translated: CAWNRRTHNEQFF.

This clonotype was recorded a few times. The rearrangement joins TRBV20-1 to TRBJ1-1; D ambiguous. Trimming pared 0 bases from V and 1 base from J, leaving 9 bases between. CDR3 size: 14 residues. The germline V gene encodes CDR1 DFQATT and CDR2 SNEGSKA (reference sequence). CDR3 coding DNA: TGCAGTGCTAGAGATAGGCGGGGGAACACTGAAGCTTTCTTT. This codes for CSARDRRGNTEAFF.

This clonotype was recorded many times. The V and J genes are TRBV5-1 and TRBJ2-7, with 7 bases fitting TRBD2. The trim removed 0 bases at V and 5 bases at J, leaving 5 bases unmatched. The CDR3 consists of 14 residues. CDR1 and CDR2 (germline): SGHRS, YFSETQ. CDR3 sequence: CASSLGGSWNEQYF. Written as DNA, the CDR3 is TGCGCCAGCAGCTTGGGCGGGAGTTGGAACGAGCAGTACTTC.

As concerns this clonotype: This may be a read error: a much more frequent sequence differs by one nucleotide. This chain connects TRBV11-2 to TRBJ2-3, with D possibly being TRBD1 or TRBD2 (5 bases each). Germline CDR1 SGHAT, CDR2 FQNNGV. The length of the CDR3 is 15 residues. DNA for the CDR3: TGTGCCAGCGGCTTAGATGAGGGGAGCACAGATACGCAGTATTTT. This codes for CASGLDEGSTDTQYF.

This clonotype was observed many times. The chain joins TRBV4-1 to TRBJ1-3; tentative D call: TRBD1 (6 bases). This CDR3 has 16 amino acids. Germline CDR1 reads MGHRA; CDR2 reads YSYEKL. The V end was cut by 0 bases, the J end by 3 bases, with 12 bases between. CDR3 residues: CASSQEAGHLGNTIYF. CDR3 nucleotides: TGCGCCAGCAGCCAAGAGGCGGGACACCTTGGAAACACCATATATTTT.

In its sample, this clonotype was seen a few times. The chain uses TRBV7-9 and TRBJ2-7; 7 bases align to TRBD1. With 4 bases clipped from V and 3 bases from J, the junction kept 9 bases outside the gene matches. CDR1 SEHNR and CDR2 FQNEAQ come from the germline V gene (reference sequence). This CDR3 is 15 amino acids long. The CDR3 nucleotides are TGTGCCAGCAGCTCACCCGACAGGGCGCTCTACGAGCAGTACTTC. It encodes CASSSPDRALYEQYF. The full variable domain, completed using reference TRBV7-9 and TRBJ2-7, is DTGVSQNPRHKITKRGQNVTFRCDPISEHNRLYWYRQTLGQGPEFLTYFQNEAQLEKSRLLSDRFSAERPKGSFSTLEIQRTEQGDSAMYLCASSSPDRALYEQYFGPGTRLTVT.

This clonotype was seen repeatedly, ten times or more. CDR3 amino acids: CSASGISGSSYNEQFF. As DNA, the CDR3 is TGCAGTGCTAGCGGCATAAGCGGGAGCTCCTACAATGAGCAGTTCTTC. The rearrangement uses TRBV20-1 and TRBJ2-1; 8 positions agree with TRBD2. The V gene's germline CDR1 is DFQATT and CDR2 SNEGSKA (reference sequence). With V trimmed by 3 bases and J by 0 bases, 7 bases remained unmatched. This CDR3 has 16 amino acids.

This clonotype appeared many times. The V gene is TRBV12-3 or TRBV12-4, the J gene TRBJ1-3; no clear D gene. V gave up 3 bases and J gave up 0 bases, with 9 bases separating them. This CDR3 comprises 15 residues. The DNA for the CDR3 is TGTGCCAGCAGTTTCTTCATGGACTCTGGAAACACCATATATTTT. Amino acids: CASSFFMDSGNTIYF.

This clonotype was seen a few times. A much larger clone is a single base away; this may be a read error. The rearrangement links TRBV20-1 to TRBJ1-1; D gene unclear. Germline V gene data show CDR1 as DFQATT and CDR2 as SNEGSKA (reference sequence). The CDR3 contains 14 residues. The V gene lost 6 bases and the J gene lost 1 base, with 15 bases spanning the gap. The CDR3 nucleotides read TGCAGTGCCAGTACTGGAGCAGGGAACACTGAAGCTTTCTTT. Translation gives CSASTGAGNTEAFF.

This clonotype was found many times. The chain recombines TRBV11-3 with TRBJ2-3; weak D call: TRBD2 (6 bases). The DNA end favors TRBJ2-1, so the J call may be wrong. This CDR3 comprises 14 residues. Looked up from germline, CDR1 is SGHNT and CDR2 is YENEEA. CDR3 nucleotide sequence: TGTGCCAGCAGCCCCCCCGGACCGGGGGATGAGCAGTTCTTC. Amino acid sequence: CASSPPGPGDEQFF.

The V call is TRBV28, the J call TRBJ1-6; D perhaps matches TRBD1 (5 bases). CDR1 and CDR2 from the germline V gene are MDHEN and SYDVKM. The CDR3 is made up of 16 amino acids. V lost 6 bases and J lost 0, with 12 bases in between. In DNA, the CDR3 is TGTGCCAGCAGACAGGCGACTAGCTCCTATAATTCACCCCTCCACTTT. Protein: CASRQATSSYNSPLHF.

This clonotype was seen at least ten times. The chain is built from TRBV6-5 and TRBJ1-1; D is unclear. Trimming cost V 4 bases and J 1 base, with 16 bases left between them. Germline V gene sequence: CDR1 MNHEY, CDR2 SVGAGI. This CDR3 spans 16 amino acids. The CDR3 DNA sequence: TGTGCCAGCAGTTCCCTCGGGCGGAGGCCGAACACTGAAGCTTTCTTT. Protein product: CASSSLGRRPNTEAFF.

This clonotype was detected ten times or more. The chain is built from TRBV29-1 and TRBJ2-2; 11 nucleotides agree with TRBD1. The germline gives CDR1 SQVTM, CDR2 ANQGSEA. The CDR3 has 14 amino acids. V trimming: 3 bases; J trimming: 7 bases; junction bases outside the gene matches: 4. CDR3 bases: TGCAGCGTTGATGGACAGGGGGCTGGCGGGGAGCTGTTTTTT. This encodes CSVDGQGAGGELFF.

Note on this clonotype: Here the CDR3 omits its conserved ending phenylalanine or tryptophan, so a read error is the likely source. The V and J genes are TRBV11-2 and TRBJ2-7, with D possibly TRBD2 on 5 matching bases. The germline V gene has CDR1 SGHAT and CDR2 FQNNGV. With 5 bases removed from V and 0 bases from J, the gap between germline ends came to 17 bases. CDR3 size: 16 residues. CDR3 loop: CASSPGSGFSSYEQYL. The CDR3 DNA reads as TGTGCCAGCAGCCCCGGCTCGGGGTTCAGCTCCTACGAGCAGTACCTC.

The sample holds many counts of this clonotype. The chain joins TRBV6-1 to TRBJ2-7; a possible D gene is TRBD1 (6 bases). V shed 8 bases and J shed 9 bases, with 20 bases lying between them. Germline V gives CDR1 MNHNS, CDR2 SASEGT. The CDR3 consists of 13 residues. The CDR3 here is CASGRQAFGAQYF. The CDR3 coding sequence is TGTGCCAGCGGGAGACAGGCCTTCGGAGCGCAGTACTTC.

The table lists this clonotype with many counts. J is TRBJ2-5 and V is TRBV18; 7 bases align to TRBD1. Trimming cost V 3 bases and J 4 bases; bases outside gene matches: 8. Germline V gene data show CDR1 as KGHSH and CDR2 as LQKENI. The CDR3 has 15 residues. CDR3 in DNA: TGTGCCAGCTCACCCCCTGAGGCAGGGGGAGAGACCCAGTACTTC. Its translation is CASSPPEAGGETQYF.

This clonotype has a count of ten or more. The rearrangement uses TRBV5-1 and TRBJ2-7, with D perhaps TRBD1 (6 bases). This CDR3 comprises 14 residues. Germline lookup yields CDR1 SGHRS and CDR2 YFSETQ. V was trimmed by 3 bases and J by 0 bases, leaving 10 bases between them. The CDR3 protein is CASSWDTSSYEQYF. DNA for the CDR3: TGCGCCAGCAGCTGGGACACGAGCTCCTACGAGCAGTACTTC.

CDR3 amino acids: CSATASLDRVNSPLHF. CDR3 bases: TGCAGTGCTACCGCTAGCTTAGACAGGGTCAATTCACCCCTCCACTTT. This sequence joins TRBV20-1 and TRBJ1-6; 7 bases are shared with TRBD1. V trimming: 4 bases; J trimming: 7 bases; junction bases outside the gene matches: 13. The CDR3 has 16 residues. The germline CDR1 and CDR2 sequences are DFQATT and SNEGSKA (reference sequence).